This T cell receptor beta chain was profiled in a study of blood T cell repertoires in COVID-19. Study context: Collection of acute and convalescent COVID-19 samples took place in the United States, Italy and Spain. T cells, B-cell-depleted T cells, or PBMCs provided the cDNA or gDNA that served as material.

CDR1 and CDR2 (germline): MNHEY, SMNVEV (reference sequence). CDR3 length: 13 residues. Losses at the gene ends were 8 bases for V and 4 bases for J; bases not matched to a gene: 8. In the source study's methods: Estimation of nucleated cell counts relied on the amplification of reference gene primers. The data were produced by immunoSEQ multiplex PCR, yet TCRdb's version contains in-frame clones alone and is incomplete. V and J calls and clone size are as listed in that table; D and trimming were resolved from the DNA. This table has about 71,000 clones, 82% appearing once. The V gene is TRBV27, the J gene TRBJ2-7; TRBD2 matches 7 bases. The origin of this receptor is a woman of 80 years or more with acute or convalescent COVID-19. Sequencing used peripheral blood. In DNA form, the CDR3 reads TGTGCCAGCGCAATGGGGGGGACGTACGAGCAGTACTTC. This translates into CASAMGGTYEQYF.